This T cell receptor (beta chain) was captured by sequencing in a study of T cell repertoires and leukemia-associated antigens (dated by TCRdb to between 2018 and 2020). Study-wide context: Each sample yielded about 5.1 to 7 million read pairs and roughly 3 to 5.0 million effective reads, some 16 million effective reads overall. The study aimed to identify which antigen a TCR Vbeta21 clone previously found in CML patients recognizes, using in vitro peptide stimulation of healthy T cells.

V lost 0 bases and J lost 2 bases; the stretch between them is 14 bases long. CDR1 SGHRS and CDR2 YFSETQ are derived from the germline V gene. From its cysteine to its phenylalanine, the CDR3 spans 16 amino acids. Left in the record is the CDR3 DNA by itself, 48 bases read in frame from the first base. CD3+ T cells were initially rested overnight at over 2 million cells/mL in RPMI 1640 lacking fetal bovine serum. MACS immunomagnetic beads were used, per the manufacturer's instructions, to isolate CD3+ T cells from PBMCs. Broad study findings and their caveats: The antigen specificity and function of the expanded clones were not directly tested, and further investigation of both was required. No significant differences among the four groups were observed in the numbers of Vbeta genes (approximately 60), Jbeta genes (over 13), VDJ rearrangements, or unique CDR3s.

Based on its abundance in the sample, this clonotype is medium-sized (0.01 to 0.1%). This clone's antigen is unknown. No base quality information exists; no much larger clone differs at one position. Total RNA was extracted from the cultured T cells with TRIzol reagent. 5' rapid amplification of cDNA ends (5'RACE) was the method used to amplify TCRbeta libraries from the RNA. Before sequencing, Qubit, an Agilent instrument, and quantitative PCR were used to check library concentration and integrity. A commercial service provider sequenced the qualified libraries on Illumina HiSeq or MiSeq. The published analysis was carried out like this. TCR sequences in each sample were identified with MiXCR version 1.8.2. For a clone to count as qualified, its CDR3 had to be longer than four amino acids, its nucleotide length had to be in-frame, and the clone could not contain a stop codon. A read containing the complete CDR3 structure was defined as an effective read. RT-PCR with 24 Vbeta primers, GeneScan spectratyping, and Sanger sequencing were used to validate expanded clones. Clones were called with MiXCR by TCRdb after fastp trimmed the public reads at Q25, and only in-frame beta chains were retained. Entries that share a CDR3 protein sequence are merged under the most common genes and DNA. These V and J calls rely on TCRdb rather than the paper's analysis. The sample includes approximately 10,000 distinct CDR3 sequences, with roughly 40% observed a single time. Of the sample, roughly 53% is held by the ten largest clones.

The clonotype was recovered from a female donor in good health. Specimen: CD3+ T cells sorted from blood and cultured. The chain uses TRBV5-1 and TRBJ1-2; confidence is insufficient to name the D gene. CDR3 reads: CASSLDSSFINYGYTF. DNA sequence: TGCGCCAGCAGCTTGGACAGCTCTTTTATCAACTATGGCTACACCTTC.